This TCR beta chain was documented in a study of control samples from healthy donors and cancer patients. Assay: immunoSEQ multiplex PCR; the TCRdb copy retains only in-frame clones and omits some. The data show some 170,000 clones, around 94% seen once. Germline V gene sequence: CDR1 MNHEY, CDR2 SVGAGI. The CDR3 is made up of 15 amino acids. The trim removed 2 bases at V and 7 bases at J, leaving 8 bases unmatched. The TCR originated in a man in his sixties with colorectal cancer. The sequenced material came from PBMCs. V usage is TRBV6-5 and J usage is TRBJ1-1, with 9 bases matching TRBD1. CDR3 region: CASSYGTGNFDEAFF. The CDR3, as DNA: TGTGCCAGCAGTTACGGGACAGGGAATTTTGATGAAGCTTTCTTT.